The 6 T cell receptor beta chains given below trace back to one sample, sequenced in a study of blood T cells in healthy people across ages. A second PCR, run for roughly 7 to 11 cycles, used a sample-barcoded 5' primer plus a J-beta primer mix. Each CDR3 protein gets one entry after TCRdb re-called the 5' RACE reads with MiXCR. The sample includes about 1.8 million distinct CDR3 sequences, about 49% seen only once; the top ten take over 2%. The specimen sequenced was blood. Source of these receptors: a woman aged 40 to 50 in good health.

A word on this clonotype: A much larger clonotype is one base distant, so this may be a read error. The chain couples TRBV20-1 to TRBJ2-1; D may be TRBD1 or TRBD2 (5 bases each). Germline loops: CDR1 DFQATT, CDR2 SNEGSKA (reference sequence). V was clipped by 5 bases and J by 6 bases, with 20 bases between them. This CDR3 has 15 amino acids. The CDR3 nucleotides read TGCAGTGCTCCCAGGGCGGGCTTTGACTGCAATGAGCAGTTCTTC. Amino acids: CSAPRAGFDCNEQFF.

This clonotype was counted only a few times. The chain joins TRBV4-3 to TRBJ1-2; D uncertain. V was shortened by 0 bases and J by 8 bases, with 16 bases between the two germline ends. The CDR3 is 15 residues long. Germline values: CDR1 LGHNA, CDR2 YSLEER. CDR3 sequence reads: CASSQESTGAGGYTF. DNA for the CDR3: TGCGCCAGCAGCCAAGAATCCACGGGTGCAGGAGGCTACACCTTC.

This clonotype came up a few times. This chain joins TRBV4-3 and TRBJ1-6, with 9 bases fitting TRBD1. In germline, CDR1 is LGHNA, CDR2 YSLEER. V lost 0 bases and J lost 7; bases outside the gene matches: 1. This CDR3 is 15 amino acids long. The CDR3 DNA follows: TGCGCCAGCAGCCAAGAGGGGACAGGGAATTCACCCCTCCACTTT. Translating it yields CASSQEGTGNSPLHF.

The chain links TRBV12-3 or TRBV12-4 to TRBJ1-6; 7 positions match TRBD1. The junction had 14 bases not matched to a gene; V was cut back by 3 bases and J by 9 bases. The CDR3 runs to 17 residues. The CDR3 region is CASSFSAGGNRASPLHF. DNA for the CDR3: TGTGCCAGCAGTTTTTCGGCAGGGGGGAATCGGGCTTCACCCCTCCACTTT.

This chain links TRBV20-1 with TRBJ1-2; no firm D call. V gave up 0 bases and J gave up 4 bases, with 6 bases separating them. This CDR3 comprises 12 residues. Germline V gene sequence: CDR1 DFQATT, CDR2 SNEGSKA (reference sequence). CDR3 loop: CSARDDTYGYTF. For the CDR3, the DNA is TGCAGTGCTAGAGATGACACCTATGGCTACACCTTC.

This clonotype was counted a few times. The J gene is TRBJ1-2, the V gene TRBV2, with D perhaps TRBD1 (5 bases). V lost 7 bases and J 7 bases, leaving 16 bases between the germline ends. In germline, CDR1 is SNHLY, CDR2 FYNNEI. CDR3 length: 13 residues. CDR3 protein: CASISGTRGGYTF. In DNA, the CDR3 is TGTGCCAGCATCTCCGGGACCCGTGGTGGCTACACCTTC.